These 20 T cell receptor beta chains originate from one sample sequenced in a study of blood T cell repertoires in COVID-19. Produced via immunoSEQ multiplex PCR; TCRdb's table is partial and in-frame only. This table has hundreds of thousands of clones, about 82% appearing once. Sequenced sample: PBMCs or T cells enriched from blood (not recorded which). These receptors all come from a woman between 50 and 59 years old who had recovered from COVID-19.

The chain links TRBV28 to TRBJ1-5; D is possibly TRBD1 (5 bases). CDR3 length: 16 amino acids. Trimming took 6 bases from V and 0 from J, leaving 15 bases between them. The germline V gene has CDR1 MDHEN and CDR2 SYDVKM. The CDR3 spells CASSRRQTSSNQPQHF. As DNA, the CDR3 is TGTGCCAGCAGCCGCAGACAGACCTCTAGCAATCAGCCCCAGCATTTT.

V is TRBV13 and J is TRBJ2-3; TRBD2 matches at 10 bases. J was trimmed by 1 base and V by 3 bases; bases with no gene match: 10. The CDR3 length is 18 residues. Germline values: CDR1 PRHDT, CDR2 FYEKMQ (reference sequence). The CDR3 DNA reads as TGTGCCAGCAGCTTCTTCAGGGCTAGCGGGGGAGGCACAGATACGCAGTATTTT. It yields the protein CASSFFRASGGGTDTQYF. The whole variable domain, filled in from reference TRBV13 and TRBJ2-3, reads AAGVIQSPRHLIKEKRETATLKCYPIPRHDTVYWYQQGPGQDPQFLISFYEKMQSDKGSIPDRFSAQQFSDYHSELNMSSLELGDSALYFCASSFFRASGGGTDTQYFGPGTRLTVL.

The rearrangement links TRBV7-2 to TRBJ2-1; TRBD2 might be the D (6 bases). The V end lost 0 bases, the J end lost 7 bases, and 13 bases lay between the germline ends. The V gene's germline CDR1 is SGHTA and CDR2 FQGNSA. This CDR3 is built from 15 residues. The CDR3 reads CASSLATGTSNEQFF. The CDR3 nucleotides are TGTGCCAGCAGCTTAGCGACCGGGACTTCTAATGAGCAGTTCTTC.

This clone was detected a few times. The chain carries TRBV9 and TRBJ1-4, with D perhaps TRBD1 (5 bases). Germline CDR1 reads SGDLS; CDR2 reads YYNGEE. The CDR3 loop spans 17 amino acids. V lost 4 bases and J 0 bases, leaving 16 bases between the germline ends. The CDR3 DNA reads as TGTGCCAGCAGCCCCCGGAGGGGCCTCACAACTAATGAAAAACTGTTTTTT. It codes for CASSPRRGLTTNEKLFF.

The chain carries TRBV2 and TRBJ1-2; 8 bases align to TRBD1. Germline CDR1 and CDR2: SNHLY and FYNNEI. The V segment lost 4 bases and the J segment 2 bases; nucleotides outside the gene matches: 9. The length of the CDR3 is 16 residues. CDR3 in DNA: TGTGCCAGCAGTGGTCCTCAGGGGGCGGCCAACTATGGCTACACCTTC. It specifies CASSGPQGAANYGYTF.

The chain recombines TRBV5-4 with TRBJ2-5; maybe TRBD1 (5 bases). V gave up 0 bases and J gave up 5 bases, with 20 bases separating them. Germline V CDR1 and CDR2: SGHNT, YYREEE (reference sequence). The CDR3 loop spans 17 amino acids. As DNA, the CDR3 is TGTGCCAGCAGCTTGGGTTCTAATAGGGCCAAGGGGGAGACCCAGTACTTC. Encoded protein: CASSLGSNRAKGETQYF.

The rearrangement uses TRBV1 and TRBJ2-7; the table calls TRBD2, which could not be checked here. TRBV1 is listed as a pseudogene. This CDR3 contains 14 residues. CDR3 sequence reads: CTSSRTSHRYEQYF. Here the CDR3 DNA reads TGCACCAGCAGCCGAACTAGTCACCGCTACGAGCAGTACTTC.

The gene calls are TRBV19 and TRBJ2-6, with D tentatively TRBD2 (7 bases). Germline values: CDR1 LNHDA, CDR2 SQIVND (reference sequence). Trimming left V 4 bases short and J 2 bases short, with 15 bases between. The CDR3 extends over 17 amino acids. This CDR3 reads CASSKPGGGAGANVLTF. The CDR3 DNA reads TGTGCCAGTAGTAAGCCTGGCGGGGGCGCTGGGGCCAACGTCCTGACTTTC.

The rearrangement joins TRBV7-3 to TRBJ1-6, with 8 positions matching TRBD1. The CDR3 loop spans 15 amino acids. Germline V gives CDR1 SGHTA, CDR2 FQGTGA. With V trimmed by 0 bases and J by 10 bases, 5 bases remained unmatched. CDR3 bases: TGTGCCAGCAGCTTAACTCAGGGGGCCCAATCACCCCTCCACTTT. It yields the protein CASSLTQGAQSPLHF.

The gene calls are TRBV6-2 or TRBV6-3 and TRBJ1-3; D is ambiguous. Germline CDR1 reads MNHEY; CDR2 reads SVGEGT. V was pared by 5 bases and J by 3 bases, with 14 bases between. The CDR3 is made up of 15 amino acids. CDR3 residues: CASSSRVVVGNTIYF. CDR3 bases: TGTGCCAGCAGTAGCCGAGTCGTGGTTGGAAACACCATATATTTT.

The gene calls are TRBV6-1 and TRBJ2-1; 8 nucleotides line up with TRBD2. With 1 base clipped from V and 4 bases from J, the junction kept 3 bases outside the gene matches. This CDR3 contains 15 residues. CDR1 MNHNS and CDR2 SASEGT come from the germline V gene. The CDR3 nucleotides are TGTGCCAGCAGTGAAGGTCTAGCGGGTTACAATGAGCAGTTCTTC. Its protein product is CASSEGLAGYNEQFF.

The rearrangement links TRBV11-1 to TRBJ1-1; perhaps TRBD1 as D (5 bases). V lost 5 bases to trimming and J lost 3 bases, with 19 bases between them. CDR1 and CDR2 (germline): SGHAT, FQDESV (reference sequence). CDR3 length: 16 residues. The CDR3 here is CASSPRRFRGDTEAFF. CDR3 sequence (DNA): TGTGCCAGCAGCCCGAGACGGTTCCGGGGGGACACTGAAGCTTTCTTT.

This chain links TRBV6-5 with TRBJ1-2; 8 nucleotides align to TRBD1. The CDR3 loop spans 15 amino acids. V dropped 0 bases and J dropped 0; count of bases not matched to a gene: 0. Germline assignment: CDR1 MNHEY and CDR2 SVGAGI. The CDR3 DNA follows: TGTGCCAGCAGTTACTCGACAGGGGCTAACTATGGCTACACCTTC. Its translation: CASSYSTGANYGYTF.

This clone has just a few counts. The chain is built from TRBV18 and TRBJ2-7, with 9 positions matching TRBD2. The CDR3 is made up of 14 amino acids. Trimming took 0 bases from V and 5 from J; bases not matched to a gene: 2. Germline CDR1 is KGHSH and CDR2 is LQKENI. The CDR3 spells CASSPPAGGNEQYF. DNA for the CDR3: TGTGCCAGCTCACCACCGGCGGGGGGGAACGAGCAGTACTTC. The full variable domain, with the rest looked up from reference TRBV18 and TRBJ2-7, is NAGVMQNPRHLVRRRGQEARLRCSPMKGHSHVYWYRQLPEEGLKFMVYLQKENIIDESGMPKERFSAEFPKEGPSILRIQQVVRGDSAAYFCASSPPAGGNEQYFGPGTRLTVT.

This clone came up a few times. The chain combines TRBV6-5 with TRBJ1-1; no definite D call. This CDR3 is built from 15 residues. V was trimmed by 8 bases and J by 5 bases, leaving 21 bases between them. CDR1 MNHEY and CDR2 SVGAGI come from the germline V gene. CDR3 DNA: TGTGCCAGCCGTCTGTCGGGTATACTCGGGACTGAAGCTTTCTTT. Translating gives CASRLSGILGTEAFF.

V is TRBV19 and J is TRBJ1-5; 8 bases are shared with TRBD1. CDR1 LNHDA and CDR2 SQIVND come from the germline V gene (reference sequence). V shed 5 bases and J 7 bases; nucleotides not matched to a gene: 13. This CDR3 has 16 residues. The CDR3 nucleotides are TGTGCCAGTAGTTCTCGCGACAGGGGAGTATGGCAGCCCCAGCATTTT. Encoded protein: CASSSRDRGVWQPQHF.

The V call is TRBV6-2 or TRBV6-3, the J call TRBJ2-5; D is possibly TRBD1 (5 bases). The CDR3 contains 14 residues. The germline gives CDR1 MNHEY, CDR2 SVGEGT. The V end was cut by 0 bases, the J end by 5 bases, with 10 bases between. The CDR3 DNA reads as TGTGCCAGCAGTTACTCGGCCAGGGTGGAGACCCAGTACTTC. Encoded protein: CASSYSARVETQYF.

The chain carries TRBV5-1 and TRBJ2-7, with a possible D match to TRBD1 (5 bases). The germline V gene encodes CDR1 SGHRS and CDR2 YFSETQ. The CDR3 is 15 residues long. With 0 bases removed from V and 2 bases from J, the gap between germline ends came to 12 bases. DNA for the CDR3: TGCGCCAGCAGCTTGGCGGCAGGGTTACCCTACGAGCAGTACTTC. As protein: CASSLAAGLPYEQYF.

The chain joins TRBV25-1 to TRBJ1-1; no firm D call. The V end was cut by 3 bases, the J end by 0 bases, with 5 bases between. Germline-derived CDR1 and CDR2 are MGHDK and SYGVNS. The CDR3 has 13 amino acids. CDR3 coding DNA: TGTGCCAGCAGTGATCTAGTGAACACTGAAGCTTTCTTT. This encodes CASSDLVNTEAFF. Full variable domain (remainder filled in from reference TRBV25-1 and TRBJ1-1): EADIYQTPRYLVIGTGKKITLECSQTMGHDKMYWYQQDPGMELHLIHYSYGVNSTEKGDLSSESTVSRIRTEHFPLTLESARPSHTSQYLCASSDLVNTEAFFGQGTRLTVV.

This clone was seen a few times. This chain's CDR3 is CASSEDFRAFQYF. CDR3 coding DNA: TGTGCCAGCAGTGAGGACTTCCGGGCCTTTCAGTACTTC. The chain has TRBV2 and TRBJ2-4, with D maybe TRBD2 (5 bases). The germline gives CDR1 SNHLY, CDR2 FYNNEI. V lost 3 bases and J 11 bases, leaving 14 bases between the germline ends. The CDR3 contains 13 residues.